Presented here are 17 T cell receptor beta chains from one specimen sequenced in a study of T cells in Graves' hyperthyroidism and ophthalmopathy. TCR beta CDR3 region amplification was performed from RNA transcripts. First-round RT-PCR targeting the TCR CDR3 was performed with the HTBI primer set. TCRdb redid the calling of the multiplex PCR reads with MiXCR, one entry per CDR3 protein. The top ten hold 9.5% to 13% of the sample, which has hundreds of thousands of distinct CDR3 sequences, about 15% seen once. Sequencing used blood. Receptors were obtained from a woman aged 18 to 35 with Graves' hyperthyroidism.

This clonotype was detected only a few times. Given a much more abundant clone one base away, this may be a read error. The gene calls are TRBV15 and TRBJ2-5; 8 bases align to TRBD1. The junction had 2 bases not matched to a gene; V was cut back by 3 bases and J by 2 bases. The germline CDR1 and CDR2 sequences are LNHNV and YYDKDF (reference sequence). The CDR3 totals 14 residues. The CDR3 nucleotides read TGTGCCACCAGCAGGAACAGGGGGCAAGAGACCCAGTACTTC. Amino acid sequence: CATSRNRGQETQYF.

This chain uses TRBV20-1 with TRBJ2-1; no reliable D call. Matching the DNA end better, TRBJ2-7 makes the J call doubtful. CDR1 DFQATT and CDR2 SNEGSKA come from the germline V gene (reference sequence). The CDR3 extends over 11 amino acids. The CDR3 DNA is TGCAGTGCTAGAGAGCACAATGAGCAGTACTTC. Protein product: CSAREHNEQYF.

A few counts support this clonotype. The chain joins TRBV20-1 to TRBJ1-3; 9 positions match TRBD1. V lost 5 bases to trimming and J lost 0 bases; unmatched junction nucleotides: 2. CDR1 and CDR2 (germline): DFQATT, SNEGSKA (reference sequence). The CDR3 contains 14 residues. Here the CDR3 reads CSAPDRGSGNTIYF. As DNA, the CDR3 is TGCAGTGCTCCGGACAGGGGCTCTGGAAACACCATATATTTT.

This clonotype has a count of ten or more. This chain links TRBV2 with TRBJ1-1, with D perhaps TRBD1 (5 bases). This CDR3 comprises 15 residues. CDR1 is SNHLY, CDR2 FYNNEI, per germline. V was pared by 6 bases and J by 0 bases, with 14 bases between. The CDR3, as DNA: TGTGCCAGCAGAGGGACCCTCGCATTGAACACTGAAGCTTTCTTT. Amino acid sequence: CASRGTLALNTEAFF.

Ten or more counts support this clonotype. The chain is built from TRBV28 and TRBJ1-1; TRBD1 matches at 7 bases. The V gene's germline CDR1 is MDHEN and CDR2 SYDVKM. With 3 bases clipped from V and 2 bases from J, the junction kept 6 bases outside the gene matches. The CDR3 contains 15 residues. The CDR3 nucleotides read TGTGCCAGCAGTTTGGGGCCAGGGGGAAACACTGAAGCTTTCTTT. It specifies CASSLGPGGNTEAFF.

This clonotype was recorded a few times. The genes are TRBV6-1 and TRBJ1-1; D is unresolved. V lost 5 bases, J lost 0 bases, and 10 bases lay in between. The CDR3 consists of 14 residues. Germline V gene data show CDR1 as MNHNS and CDR2 as SASEGT. The chain's CDR3 is CASSWRRMNTEAFF. The CDR3 DNA sequence: TGTGCCAGCAGTTGGAGGCGAATGAACACTGAAGCTTTCTTT.

The sample holds many counts of this clonotype. The chain couples TRBV12-3 or TRBV12-4 to TRBJ2-1; 14 bases are shared with TRBD2. V gave up 6 bases and J gave up 2 bases; unmatched junction bases: 9. The CDR3 loop spans 18 amino acids. The CDR3 bases are TGTGCCAGCAGCCCTGGACTAGCGGGAGGAAGACCCTACAATGAGCAGTTCTTC. Protein sequence: CASSPGLAGGRPYNEQFF.

This clonotype was detected many times. The rearrangement links TRBV20-1 to TRBJ1-3; possible D gene TRBD1, 5 bases. Trimming removed 2 bases at V and 1 base at J, with 18 bases between. CDR1 and CDR2 (germline): DFQATT, SNEGSKA (reference sequence). This CDR3 has 17 residues. CDR3 in DNA: TGCAGTGCTAGATCCCTGGAGGGACGGTATTCTGGAAACACCATATATTTT. Its translation is CSARSLEGRYSGNTIYF.

The CDR3, as DNA: TGTGCCATCAGTGCAGCGGGAGTTACAACCGGGGAGCTGTTTTTT. It is translated as CAISAAGVTTGELFF. V usage is TRBV10-3 and J usage is TRBJ2-2, with TRBD2 identical over 8 bases. V gave up 4 bases and J gave up 5 bases; unmatched junction bases: 6. Germline CDR1 reads ENHRY; CDR2 reads SYGVKD. This CDR3 has 15 amino acids.

In its sample, this clonotype was seen many times. The chain recombines TRBV6-1 with TRBJ2-7; 8 bases map to TRBD2. The CDR3 consists of 17 residues. V was clipped by 8 bases and J by 6 bases; unmatched bases: 21. From germline, CDR1 is MNHNS and CDR2 SASEGT. This chain's CDR3 is CASARGPQAGAFREQYF. The CDR3 DNA reads TGTGCCAGCGCCCGGGGGCCCCAAGCGGGAGCCTTCCGCGAGCAGTACTTC.

Note on this clonotype: This may stem from a read error, because a much larger clone lies one nucleotide away. CDR3 in amino acids: CASSPIVYNEQFF. The CDR3 DNA reads as TGTGCCAGCTCACCAATAGTGTACAATGAGCAGTTCTTC. V gene TRBV18 combines with J gene TRBJ2-1; no firm D call. V lost 2 bases and J 4 bases, leaving 6 bases between the germline ends. Germline values: CDR1 KGHSH, CDR2 LQKENI. This CDR3 has 13 amino acids.

This clonotype was picked up many times. The rearrangement uses TRBV28 and TRBJ2-3; D call uncertain. The germline V and J ends were trimmed by 5 bases and 4 bases, with 7 bases remaining between them. The CDR3 has 12 amino acids. Germline assignment: CDR1 MDHEN and CDR2 SYDVKM. CDR3 residues: CASSESADTQYF. CDR3 coding DNA: TGTGCCAGCAGTGAATCGGCAGATACGCAGTATTTT.

The J gene is TRBJ2-3, the V gene TRBV15, with D maybe TRBD2 (6 bases). Trimming shortened V by 0 bases and J by 5 bases, and 12 bases separated the two germline ends. CDR1 is LNHNV, CDR2 YYDKDF, per germline (reference sequence). This CDR3 has 15 residues. CDR3 DNA sequence: TGTGCCACCAGCAGAGATTGGGGTAGCGGAGATACGCAGTATTTT. It specifies CATSRDWGSGDTQYF. The full variable domain, completed using reference TRBV15 and TRBJ2-3, is DAMVIQNPRYQVTQFGKPVTLSCSQTLNHNVMYWYQQKSSQAPKLLFHYYDKDFNNEADTPDNFQSRRPNTSFCFLDIRSPGLGDTAMYLCATSRDWGSGDTQYFGPGTRLTVL.

J is TRBJ2-2 and V is TRBV20-1; no firm D call. The CDR3 spans 16 residues. Germline CDR1 is DFQATT and CDR2 is SNEGSKA (reference sequence). The V end was cut by 3 bases, the J end by 0 bases, with 14 bases between. The CDR3 bases are TGCAGTGCTAGGCCCTTAGTGTCCGCGAACACCGGGGAGCTGTTTTTT. Translating gives CSARPLVSANTGELFF.

The CDR3 protein is CACTPGAHYGYTF. CDR3 nucleotide sequence: TGTGCCTGCACACCCGGAGCCCACTATGGCTACACCTTC. The chain carries TRBV30 and TRBJ1-2; no reliable D call. The CDR3 spans 13 residues. Trimming left V 6 bases short and J 3 bases short, with 14 bases between. Germline lookup yields CDR1 GTSNPN and CDR2 SVGIG (reference sequence).

The V gene is TRBV20-1, the J gene TRBJ1-4; no definite D call. The CDR3 has 13 amino acids. Germline values: CDR1 DFQATT, CDR2 SNEGSKA (reference sequence). The ends were cut back, 2 bases at V and 8 bases at J, with 12 bases in the middle. This chain's CDR3 is CSARPLSTEKLFF. CDR3 nucleotide sequence: TGCAGTGCTAGACCCCTATCGACAGAAAAACTGTTTTTT.

In DNA, the CDR3 is TGTGCCAGCAGCCCTGGAGACAGTCTCTCTGGAAACACCATATATTTT. Its translation is CASSPGDSLSGNTIYF. The chain combines TRBV7-3 with TRBJ1-3, with D perhaps TRBD1 (5 bases). V lost 5 bases and J lost 0, with 14 bases in between. The V gene's germline CDR1 is SGHTA and CDR2 FQGTGA. This CDR3 is 16 amino acids long.